Given below is one T cell receptor (beta chain) in context. Both 60 Vbeta primers and 13 Jbeta primers went into the PCR. Produced via immunoSEQ multiplex PCR; TCRdb's table is partial and in-frame only. The sample totals tens of thousands of clones. This record belongs to a study of cytomegalovirus exposure and HLA in healthy donors. The germline V and J ends were trimmed by 2 bases and 2 bases, with 12 bases remaining between them. In germline, CDR1 is SQVTM, CDR2 ANQGSEA. The CDR3 totals 14 residues. The TCR sequence derives from a female donor in good health and CMV-seronegative. Sequencing input: PBMCs. The chain carries TRBV29-1 and TRBJ1-2; D not certain. Written as DNA, the CDR3 is TGCAGCGTTGAAATTGGCCAGGCGAACTATGGCTACACCTTC. The encoded protein is CSVEIGQANYGYTF.